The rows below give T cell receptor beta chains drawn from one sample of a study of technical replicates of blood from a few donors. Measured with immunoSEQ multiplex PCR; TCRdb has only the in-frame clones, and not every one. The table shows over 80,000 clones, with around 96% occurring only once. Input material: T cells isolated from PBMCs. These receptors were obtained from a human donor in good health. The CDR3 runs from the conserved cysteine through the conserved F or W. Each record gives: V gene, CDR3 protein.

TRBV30,CAWSGGISHGDEQFF
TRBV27,CASSQSSGRHNEQFF
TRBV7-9,CASSSESSYNEQFF
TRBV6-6,CASSYRTGALYEQYF
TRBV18,CASSSDRGVTFF
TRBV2,CASSDRDRGGAAPF
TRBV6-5,CASTPKTGANTEAFF
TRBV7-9,CASSLLISGYGYTF
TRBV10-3,CAITNRVSGNTIYF
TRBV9,CASSANPQEDRTSYEQYF
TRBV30,CAWSLLGTDGYTF
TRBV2,CASMNGYSGNTIYF
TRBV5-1,CASSPWTGADTGELFF
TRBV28,CASGLAGEHTGELFF
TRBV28,CASSPQSGRPSTDTQYF
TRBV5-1,CASSWGAYTGELFF